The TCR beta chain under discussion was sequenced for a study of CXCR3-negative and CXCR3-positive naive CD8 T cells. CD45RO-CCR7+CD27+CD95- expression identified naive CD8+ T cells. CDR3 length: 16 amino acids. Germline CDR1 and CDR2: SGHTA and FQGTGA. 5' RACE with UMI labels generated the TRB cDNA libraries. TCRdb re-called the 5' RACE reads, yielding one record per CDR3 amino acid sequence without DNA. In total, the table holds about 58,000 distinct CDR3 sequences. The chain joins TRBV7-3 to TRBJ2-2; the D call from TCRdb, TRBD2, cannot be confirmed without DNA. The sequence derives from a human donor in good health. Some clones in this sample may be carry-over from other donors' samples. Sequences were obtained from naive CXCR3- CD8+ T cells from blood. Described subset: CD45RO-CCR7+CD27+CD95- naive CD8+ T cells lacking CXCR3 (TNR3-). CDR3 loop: CASQDSGGRNTGELFF.